This entry features one T cell receptor beta chain sequence. Its antigen is unknown. A single heparinised draw of approximately 0.12 L on average was taken per donor. Researchers reported sorting CD4+ naive, central memory, regulatory and stem cell-like memory cells via CD45RO/CCR7/CD25/CD127/CD95/CD27. This specimen comes from a study of beta chain features in type 1 diabetes. Overall study results and limits: Moderate but significant shortening of TCRB CDR3s was recorded in all four CD4+ subsets from Type 1 diabetes patients. The study left unresolved whether HLA type influences TCRB rearrangement.

CDR1 is MNHEY and CDR2 is SVGAGI in the germline V gene. The CDR3 loop spans 14 amino acids. Trimming shortened V by 5 bases and J by 2 bases, and 13 bases separated the two germline ends. Expressed TCRB transcripts were sequenced after all isolated RNA was converted to cDNA. Measured with immunoSEQ multiplex PCR; TCRdb has only the in-frame clones, and not every one. The repertoire holds 900,000 or so clones, with about a sixth as singletons. This clonotype originated in a woman aged 18-30 years in good health. Sequenced input: naive CD4+ T cells from blood. The rearrangement uses TRBV6-5 and TRBJ2-7; D perhaps matches TRBD2 (5 bases). CDR3 in DNA: TGTGCCAGCAGTAAGGCTAGCCGAACCTACGAGCAGTACTTC. It specifies CASSKASRTYEQYF.